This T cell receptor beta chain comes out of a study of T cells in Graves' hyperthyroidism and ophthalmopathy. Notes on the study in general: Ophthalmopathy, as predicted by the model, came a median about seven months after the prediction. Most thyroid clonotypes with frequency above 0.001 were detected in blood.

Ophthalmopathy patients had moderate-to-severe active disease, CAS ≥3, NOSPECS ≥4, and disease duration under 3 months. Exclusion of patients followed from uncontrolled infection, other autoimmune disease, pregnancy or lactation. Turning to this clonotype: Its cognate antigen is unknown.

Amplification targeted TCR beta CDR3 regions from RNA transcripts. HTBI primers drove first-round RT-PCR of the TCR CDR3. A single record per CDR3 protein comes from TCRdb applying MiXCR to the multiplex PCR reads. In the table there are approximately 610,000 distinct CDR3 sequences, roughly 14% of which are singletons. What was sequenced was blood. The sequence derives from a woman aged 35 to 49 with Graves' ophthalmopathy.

The DNA of the CDR3 is TGTGCCAGCCTAACAGGGTGGGCCAATCAGCCCCAGCATTTT. This translates into CASLTGWANQPQHF. V usage is TRBV6-4 and J usage is TRBJ1-5; weak D call: TRBD1 (6 bases). The germline V and J ends were trimmed by 8 bases and 3 bases, with 14 bases remaining between them. The CDR3 contains 14 residues. The V gene's germline CDR1 is MRHNA and CDR2 SNTAGT.